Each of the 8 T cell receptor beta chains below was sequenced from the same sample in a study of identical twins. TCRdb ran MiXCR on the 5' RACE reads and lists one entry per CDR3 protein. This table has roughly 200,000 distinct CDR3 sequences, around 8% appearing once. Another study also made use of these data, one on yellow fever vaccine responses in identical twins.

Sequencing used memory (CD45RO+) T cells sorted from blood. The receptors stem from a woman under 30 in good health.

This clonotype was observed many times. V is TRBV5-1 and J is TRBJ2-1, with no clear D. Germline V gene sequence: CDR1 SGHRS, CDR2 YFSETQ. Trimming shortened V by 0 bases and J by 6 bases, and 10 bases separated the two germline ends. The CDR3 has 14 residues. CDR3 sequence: CASSLGQYFNEQFF. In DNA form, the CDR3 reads TGCGCCAGCAGCTTGGGTCAGTACTTCAATGAGCAGTTCTTC. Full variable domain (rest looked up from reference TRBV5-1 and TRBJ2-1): KAGVTQTPRYLIKTRGQQVTLSCSPISGHRSVSWYQQTPGQGLQFLFEYFSETQRNKGNFPGRFSGRQFSNSRSEMNVSTLELGDSALYLCASSLGQYFNEQFFGPGTRLTVL.

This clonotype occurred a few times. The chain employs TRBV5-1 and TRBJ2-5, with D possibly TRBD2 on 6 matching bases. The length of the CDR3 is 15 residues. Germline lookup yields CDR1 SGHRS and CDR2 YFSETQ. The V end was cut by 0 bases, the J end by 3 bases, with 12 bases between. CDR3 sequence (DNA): TGCGCCAGCAGCTTGGTCGGGCGGGGTGAAGAGACCCAGTACTTC. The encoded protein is CASSLVGRGEETQYF.

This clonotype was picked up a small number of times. As DNA, the CDR3 is TGCGCCAGCAGCTCGCTAGGGGTCCCAGGTCGAGATACGCAGTATTTT. It specifies CASSSLGVPGRDTQYF. The chain links TRBV5-1 to TRBJ2-3; TRBD1 might be the D (5 bases). CDR1 is SGHRS, CDR2 YFSETQ, per germline. The CDR3 loop spans 16 amino acids. Deletions cut 3 bases from V and 5 bases from J, with 19 bases between.

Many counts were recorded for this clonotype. The CDR3 spells CSAPAAPRYEQYF. The CDR3 DNA is TGCAGTGCTCCGGCGGCCCCCCGATACGAGCAGTACTTC. This chain uses TRBV20-1 with TRBJ2-7; D is undetermined. The germline gives CDR1 DFQATT, CDR2 SNEGSKA (reference sequence). Trimming removed 5 bases at V and 4 bases at J, with 15 bases between. CDR3 length equals 13 residues.

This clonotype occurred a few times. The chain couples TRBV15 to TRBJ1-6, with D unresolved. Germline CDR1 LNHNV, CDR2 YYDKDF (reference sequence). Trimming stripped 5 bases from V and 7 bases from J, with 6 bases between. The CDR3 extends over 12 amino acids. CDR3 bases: TGTGCCACCAGCCTCAGGAATTCACCCCTCCACTTT. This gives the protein CATSLRNSPLHF. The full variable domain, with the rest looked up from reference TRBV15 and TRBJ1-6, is DAMVIQNPRYQVTQFGKPVTLSCSQTLNHNVMYWYQQKSSQAPKLLFHYYDKDFNNEADTPDNFQSRRPNTSFCFLDIRSPGLGDTAMYLCATSLRNSPLHFGNGTRLTVT.

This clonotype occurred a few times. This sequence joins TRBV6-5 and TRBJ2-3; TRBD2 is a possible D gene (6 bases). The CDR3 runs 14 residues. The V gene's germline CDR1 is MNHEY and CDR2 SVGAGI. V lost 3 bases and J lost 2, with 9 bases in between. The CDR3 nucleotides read TGTGCCAGCAGTTATGGCGGGGCCACAGATACGCAGTATTTT. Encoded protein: CASSYGGATDTQYF.

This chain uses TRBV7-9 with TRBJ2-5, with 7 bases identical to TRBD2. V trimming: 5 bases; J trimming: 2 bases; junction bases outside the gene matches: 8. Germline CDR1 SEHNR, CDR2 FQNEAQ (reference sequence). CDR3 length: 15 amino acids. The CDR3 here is CASSPSGGGQETQYF. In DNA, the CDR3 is TGTGCCAGCAGCCCTAGTGGGGGGGGACAAGAGACCCAGTACTTC.

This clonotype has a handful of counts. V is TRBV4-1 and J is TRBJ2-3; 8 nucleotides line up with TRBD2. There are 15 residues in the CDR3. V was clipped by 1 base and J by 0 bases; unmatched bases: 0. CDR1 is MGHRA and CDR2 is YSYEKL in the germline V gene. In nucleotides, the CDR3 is TGCGCCAGCAGCCAAGGCGGGGGGAGCACAGATACGCAGTATTTT. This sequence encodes CASSQGGGSTDTQYF.